This T cell receptor (beta chain) was captured in a study of shared clonotypes between healthy human individuals. On the study more broadly: The cohort comprised a couple of women and a few men. Their ages spanned 18 to 49 years. Whole-study findings and limits: Blood was the sole source, and tissue repertoires probably differ. Among non-shared clonotypes, generation probabilities were lower than among those shared by all four donors.

As for this clone: Its antigen is not known.

The test was conducted at deep level. Generated by immunoSEQ multiplex PCR, the TCRdb table keeps only in-frame clones and is missing some. The table has more than 1,200,000 clones, 98% seen once. Germline CDR1 reads SGHAT; CDR2 reads FQNNGV. The CDR3 is 15 amino acids. Trimming removed 5 bases from V and 4 bases from J, with 17 bases in between. The sample comprised naive CD4+ T cells sorted from blood. Subset meaning: CD45RA+ positively selected. The chain has TRBV11-2 and TRBJ2-5; perhaps D is TRBD1 or TRBD2 (5 bases each). The TCR comes from a man younger than 45 in good health. DNA of the CDR3: TGTGCCAGCAGCCCCGGGACCAAGTCCCCAGAGACCCAGTACTTC. Its protein product is CASSPGTKSPETQYF.